Listed below are T cell receptor beta chains from one sample, sequenced in a study of blood T cell repertoires in COVID-19. The assay was immunoSEQ multiplex PCR, and TCRdb's table has in-frame clones only and misses some. The table has about 130,000 clones, approximately 84% seen once. The material sequenced was peripheral blood. The receptors were gathered from a man aged 65 to 85 with acute or convalescent COVID-19. The CDR3 runs from the conserved cysteine through the conserved F or W.

V	J	CDR3
TRBV6-1	TRBJ1-6	CASSVTGTIYNSPLHF
TRBV5-1	TRBJ2-5	CASGPGTGPQETQYF
TRBV6-5	TRBJ1-6	CASSSPLLSPLHF
TRBV2	TRBJ1-2	CASSESRTGLYGYTF
TRBV25-1	TRBJ2-5	CASSDKTGVGETQYF
TRBV5-1	TRBJ1-1	CASSLADSLGNTEAFF
TRBV10-3	TRBJ1-2	CAISETGPFYGYTF
TRBV15	TRBJ2-3	CATSRQQGARADTQYF
TRBV3-1/TRBV3-2	TRBJ2-1	CASSHRDPRTSGSHEQFF
TRBV20-1	TRBJ2-1	CSTQGYNEQFF
TRBV7-8	TRBJ2-6	CASSLVRGTSGANVLTF
TRBV4-1	TRBJ2-5	CASSQTRLRETQYF
TRBV11-2	TRBJ1-2	CASSPPQMVVYGYTF
TRBV9	TRBJ1-5	CASSAGDSNQPQHF
TRBV19	TRBJ1-5	CASSDREGNQPQHF
TRBV15	TRBJ2-1	CATSRVRGGPAEQFF
TRBV2	TRBJ2-1	CASSPTSGGSDEQFF
TRBV27	TRBJ2-2	CASRPRDRGPGELFF
TRBV6-5	TRBJ1-5	CASRHSNQPQHF
TRBV7-2	TRBJ2-7	CASSLDWDRTYEQYF
TRBV11-1	TRBJ1-4	CASSPRGNEKLFF
TRBV28	TRBJ1-2	CASSFGGTGRGGYTF
TRBV28	TRBJ2-5	CAAGAGLETQYF
TRBV7-6	TRBJ2-2	CASSQGLEAGELFF
TRBV2	TRBJ1-1	CASTSDRGYTEAFF
TRBV13	TRBJ1-2	CASSSPRRQGLHSNYGYTF
TRBV5-1	TRBJ2-5	CASSSSSGQEETQYF
TRBV7-9	TRBJ2-6	CASSRQGEGSGANVLTF
TRBV2	TRBJ2-5	CASSDNRGGETQYF
TRBV5-5	TRBJ2-1	CASSFQTGSYNEQFF
TRBV28	TRBJ1-3	CASSTTDFSGNTIYF
TRBV7-9	TRBJ2-1	CASSLGDRFYNEQFF
TRBV19	TRBJ1-2	CASSIGDKRGYTF
TRBV6-5	TRBJ1-1	CASSFSGEAFF
TRBV7-2	TRBJ2-1	CASSRGLAGEQFF
TRBV27	TRBJ1-2	CASSFSGGPYGYTF
TRBV7-2	TRBJ2-1	CASSPGTSGYNEQFF
TRBV28	TRBJ2-1	CASRLAGGNYEQFF
TRBV10-2	TRBJ1-1	CASSVGQGIEAFF
TRBV5-6	TRBJ1-2	CASRPGLRADYGYTF
TRBV7-6	TRBJ2-5	CASSPGGTQYF
TRBV9	TRBJ1-4	CASSVGATNEKLFF
TRBV6-5	TRBJ1-2	CASSRSMTSGYTF
TRBV20-1	TRBJ2-1	CSASRLAGYNEQFF
TRBV4-1	TRBJ1-2	CASGTGSGYGYTF
TRBV19	TRBJ2-1	CASSIRGGGLYNEQFF
TRBV3-1/TRBV3-2	TRBJ2-2	CASSLAGTGGNTGELFF
TRBV7-3	TRBJ2-1	CASSLIGSSYNEQFF
TRBV7-9	TRBJ2-1	CASSLEVAEQFF
TRBV5-1	TRBJ2-1	CASSLGDTSYNEQFF
TRBV14	TRBJ1-2	CASSQDLLGLGGYTF
TRBV7-3	TRBJ2-1	CASGASGTYNEQFF
TRBV27	TRBJ1-3	CASSFGRGLGNTIYF
TRBV29-1	TRBJ1-1	CSVERGQGGTEAFF